The 10 T cell receptor beta chains below were found in one sample sequenced in a study of shared clonotypes between healthy human individuals. The protocol was immunoSEQ multiplex PCR, while the TCRdb copy is restricted to in-frame clones and leaves out a portion. The data contain millions of clones, approximately 94% of them seen just once; the ten biggest clones take up roughly 0.14%. Material for sequencing was naive CD4+ T cells sorted from blood. Subset denoted: CD45RA+ positively selected. Receptors were obtained from a young man in good health.

The chain employs TRBV6-1 and TRBJ1-4, with D possibly being TRBD1 (5 bases). CDR1 is MNHNS and CDR2 is SASEGT in the germline V gene. The CDR3 loop spans 16 amino acids. V was cut by 2 bases and J by 7 bases, with 17 bases left in between. For the CDR3, the DNA is TGTGCCAGCAGTGAAATAGGGGCAAACGCACGTGAAAAACTGTTTTTT. It yields the protein CASSEIGANAREKLFF.

This clone was detected a few times. The J gene is TRBJ1-2, the V gene TRBV20-1; D is uncertain. Germline lookup yields CDR1 DFQATT and CDR2 SNEGSKA (reference sequence). The CDR3 is 9 residues long. The V end lost 7 bases, the J end lost 7 bases, and 7 bases lay between the germline ends. Here the CDR3 DNA reads TGCAGTGACCGGGGTGGCTACACCTTC. Amino acid sequence: CSDRGGYTF.

The CDR3 region is CASRTSRVAGEKLFF. CDR3 bases: TGTGCCAGCAGAACTAGCAGGGTTGCTGGAGAAAAACTGTTTTTT. The chain is built from TRBV11-3 and TRBJ1-4; D might be TRBD1 (5 bases). The CDR3 covers 15 residues. Germline-derived CDR1 and CDR2 are SGHNT and YENEEA. The V gene lost 6 bases and the J gene lost 8 bases, with 19 bases spanning the gap.

The rearrangement uses TRBV10-3 and TRBJ1-2, with TRBD1 matching over 8 bases. V dropped 6 bases and J dropped 7; count of bases not matched to a gene: 10. The CDR3 sequence is 14 residues long. Germline values: CDR1 ENHRY, CDR2 SYGVKD. DNA of the CDR3: TGTGCCATCAGATCACCGAGGACAGGGTCTGGCTACACCTTC. It specifies CAIRSPRTGSGYTF.

The V gene is TRBV5-5, the J gene TRBJ2-1; D may correspond to TRBD1 or TRBD2 (5 bases each). The CDR3 runs 16 residues. Germline-derived CDR1 and CDR2 are SGHKS and YYEKEE (reference sequence). V was pared by 4 bases and J by 3 bases, with 17 bases between. CDR3 in amino acids: CASSKGTAFGYNEQFF. The CDR3 DNA reads TGTGCCAGCAGCAAAGGGACGGCGTTCGGCTACAATGAGCAGTTCTTC.

The genes are TRBV10-3 and TRBJ1-6; D is undetermined. This CDR3 region has 14 residues. V shed 3 bases and J shed 13 bases, with 16 bases lying between them. Germline lookup yields CDR1 ENHRY and CDR2 SYGVKD. CDR3 nucleotides: TGTGCCATCAGTGAAGTTGACCTACCGGGGCCCCTCCACTTT. Protein sequence: CAISEVDLPGPLHF.

The rearrangement joins TRBV13 to TRBJ2-7; 7 bases are a match to TRBD1. Trimming cost V 5 bases and J 1 base; bases outside gene matches: 8. CDR3 length: 15 amino acids. Germline V gene sequence: CDR1 PRHDT, CDR2 FYEKMQ (reference sequence). The CDR3 spells CASSKQGRTSYEQYF. DNA for the CDR3: TGTGCCAGCAGCAAACAGGGGCGGACATCCTACGAGCAGTACTTC. Complete variable domain (other parts from reference TRBV13 and TRBJ2-7): AAGVIQSPRHLIKEKRETATLKCYPIPRHDTVYWYQQGPGQDPQFLISFYEKMQSDKGSIPDRFSAQQFSDYHSELNMSSLELGDSALYFCASSKQGRTSYEQYFGPGTRLTVT.

This chain uses TRBV5-1 with TRBJ2-2; the D is unclear. CDR1 is SGHRS, CDR2 YFSETQ, per germline. Trimming stripped 6 bases from V and 5 bases from J, with 14 bases between. This CDR3 region has 14 residues. CDR3 amino acids: CASNLKAATGELFF. CDR3 nucleotide sequence: TGCGCCAGCAACCTCAAGGCGGCGACCGGGGAGCTGTTTTTT.

The CDR3 coding sequence is TGTGCGACGGCGGAGAGGACTAATGAAAAACTGTTTTTT. Protein sequence: CATAERTNEKLFF. The chain links TRBV19 to TRBJ1-4; unclear D gene. Germline V gives CDR1 LNHDA, CDR2 SQIVND (reference sequence). The CDR3 length is 13 residues.

V usage is TRBV5-4 and J usage is TRBJ2-3; TRBD2 matches at 12 bases. The CDR3 is 16 residues long. Germline values: CDR1 SGHNT, CDR2 YYREEE (reference sequence). The V gene end was trimmed by 3 bases and the J gene end by 1 base; junction bases not matched to a gene: 3. The CDR3 DNA is TGTGCCAGCAGCTCAGCTAGCGGGGGGGGCACAGATACGCAGTATTTT. Its translation: CASSSASGGGTDTQYF.